Listed below are T cell receptor beta chains from one sample, sequenced in a study of blood T cell repertoires in COVID-19. Libraries were prepared by immunoSEQ multiplex PCR; TCRdb keeps only in-frame clonotypes and omits some of them. The sample shows approximately 70,000 clones, around four fifths of them seen only once. Sequenced sample: peripheral blood. The receptor source for this set is a man older than 75 with active or convalescent COVID-19. Both conserved end residues are part of each CDR3. D genes are given only for firm matches. Size is omitted from some rows. Given values are once, few, many or a class for expanded clones.

V: TRBV6-2/TRBV6-3
J: TRBJ2-7
size: -
D: -
CDR3: CASSDIPGHRSYEQYF
DNA: TGTGCCAGCAGTGACATTCCGGGACACCGATCTTACGAGCAGTACTTC

V: TRBV2
J: TRBJ2-7
size: few
D: TRBD2
CDR3: CASTPEGTSGLGQYF
DNA: TGTGCCAGCACCCCGGAGGGGACTAGCGGCCTTGGACAGTACTTC

V: TRBV5-1
J: TRBJ2-3
size: -
D: -
CDR3: CASSGAPGDKYF
DNA: TGCGCCAGCAGCGGGGCGCCGGGGGATAAGTATTTT

V: TRBV7-9
J: TRBJ2-3
size: -
D: TRBD1
CDR3: CASSLTGAEDTQYF
DNA: TGTGCCAGCAGCTTGACAGGGGCGGAAGATACGCAGTATTTT

V: TRBV2
J: TRBJ1-5
size: -
D: -
CDR3: CASSEGRDTYQPQHF
DNA: TGTGCCAGCAGTGAAGGCCGGGACACCTATCAGCCCCAGCATTTT

V: TRBV5-6
J: TRBJ1-3
size: -
D: -
CDR3: CASSLRGSAGNTIYF
DNA: TGTGCCAGCAGCTTGCGGGGGAGCGCTGGAAACACCATATATTTT

V: TRBV9
J: TRBJ1-6
size: -
D: TRBD1
CDR3: CASSVRTGSSPLHF
DNA: TGTGCCAGCAGCGTTCGGACAGGGTCTTCACCCCTCCACTTT

V: TRBV7-8
J: TRBJ1-3
size: -
D: -
CDR3: CASSLGSGTGNTIYF
DNA: TGTGCCAGCAGCTTAGGGTCGGGAACTGGAAACACCATATATTTT

V: TRBV5-4
J: TRBJ2-5
size: -
D: TRBD2
CDR3: CASSLGLAKETQYF
DNA: TGTGCCAGCAGCTTGGGACTAGCCAAAGAGACCCAGTACTTC

V: TRBV4-3
J: TRBJ1-3
size: -
D: TRBD1
CDR3: CASSQRDRGSGNTIYF
DNA: TGCGCCAGCAGCCAACGCGACAGGGGCTCTGGAAACACCATATATTTT

V: TRBV24-1
J: TRBJ1-5
size: -
D: TRBD1
CDR3: CATSDLETGSKGLSNQPQHF
DNA: TGTGCCACCAGTGATCTTGAGACAGGGAGCAAAGGTTTGAGCAATCAGCCCCAGCATTTT

V: TRBV6-2/TRBV6-3
J: TRBJ2-3
size: -
D: TRBD2
CDR3: CASSYSHHLAGVRTDTQYF
DNA: TGTGCCAGCAGTTACTCCCACCACCTAGCGGGGGTTCGCACAGATACGCAGTATTTT

V: TRBV14
J: TRBJ2-1
size: -
D: TRBD1
CDR3: CASSQAGRGPYNEQFF
DNA: TGTGCCAGCAGCCAAGCTGGTAGGGGGCCTTACAATGAGCAGTTCTTC

V: TRBV6-2/TRBV6-3
J: TRBJ2-3
size: -
D: -
CDR3: CASSYSLAGRRTDTQYF
DNA: TGTGCCAGCAGTTACTCGCTGGCGGGGCGACGGACAGATACGCAGTATTTT

V: TRBV5-1
J: TRBJ2-3
size: -
D: TRBD2
CDR3: CASSLRVAGGTDTQYF
DNA: TGCGCCAGCAGCTTGAGGGTAGCGGGCGGCACAGATACGCAGTATTTT

V: TRBV19
J: TRBJ1-1
size: -
D: -
CDR3: CASSGRGWNTEAFF
DNA: TGTGCCAGTAGCGGACGGGGGTGGAACACTGAAGCTTTCTTT

V: TRBV5-6
J: TRBJ2-7
size: -
D: -
CDR3: CASSLGVYEQYF
DNA: TGTGCCAGCAGCTTGGGCGTCTACGAGCAGTACTTC

V: TRBV30
J: TRBJ2-7
size: -
D: -
CDR3: CAWSGSLASYEQYF
DNA: TGTGCCTGGAGTGGGAGTCTGGCTAGTTACGAGCAGTACTTC

V: TRBV3-1/TRBV3-2
J: TRBJ2-2
size: -
D: TRBD2
CDR3: CASSRASGGGELFF
DNA: TGTGCCAGCAGCCGAGCTAGCGGGGGCGGGGAGCTGTTTTTT

V: TRBV6-6
J: TRBJ1-1
size: -
D: -
CDR3: CASRDSWGRDTEAFF
DNA: TGTGCCAGCAGGGATTCCTGGGGCAGGGACACTGAAGCTTTCTTT

V: TRBV21-1
J: TRBJ1-2
size: -
D: -
CDR3: CASSPLRQTGGYGYTF
DNA: TGTGCCAGCAGCCCACTAAGGCAGACAGGGGGCTATGGCTACACCTTC

V: TRBV5-8
J: TRBJ1-1
size: -
D: -
CDR3: CASSFQDKIF
DNA: TGTGCCAGCAGCTTTCAGGACAAAATTTTC

V: TRBV7-2
J: TRBJ2-3
size: few
D: TRBD2
CDR3: CASSFRLAGGSTDTQYF
DNA: TGTGCCAGCAGCTTCCGACTAGCGGGGGGTTCCACAGATACGCAGTATTTT

V: TRBV5-1
J: TRBJ2-1
size: -
D: TRBD1
CDR3: CASSLQGETLFF
DNA: TGCGCCAGCAGCTTGCAGGGGGAAACATTGTTCTTC

V: TRBV11-2
J: TRBJ2-3
size: -
D: TRBD2
CDR3: CASSRRLAGGPYDTQYF
DNA: TGTGCCAGCAGCCGAAGACTAGCGGGAGGGCCATACGATACGCAGTATTTT

V: TRBV5-1
J: TRBJ1-2
size: few
D: -
CDR3: CASSLVASSQSNYGYTF
DNA: TGCGCCAGCAGCTTGGTAGCGTCTTCCCAGTCTAACTATGGCTACACCTTC

V: TRBV6-2/TRBV6-3
J: TRBJ2-2
size: once
D: -
CDR3: CASSYSVTSTGELFF
DNA: TGTGCCAGCAGTTACTCGGTGACTAGCACCGGGGAGCTGTTTTTT

V: TRBV7-2
J: TRBJ2-5
size: -
D: TRBD2
CDR3: CASSQTSGRVETQYF
DNA: TGTGCCAGCAGCCAGACTAGCGGGAGGGTGGAGACCCAGTACTTC

V: TRBV12-3/TRBV12-4
J: TRBJ2-2
size: -
D: -
CDR3: CASSLRGGELFF
DNA: TGTGCCAGCAGTTTAAGGGGCGGGGAGCTGTTTTTT

V: TRBV7-6
J: TRBJ1-4
size: -
D: -
CDR3: CASSRVPMAGRGSNEKLFF
DNA: TGTGCCAGCAGCCGAGTCCCGATGGCGGGTCGGGGATCTAATGAAAAACTGTTTTTT

V: TRBV5-5
J: TRBJ2-2
size: -
D: TRBD1
CDR3: CASSLLPGGSTGELFF
DNA: TGTGCCAGCAGCTTGTTACCAGGGGGCTCAACCGGGGAGCTGTTTTTT

V: TRBV5-6
J: TRBJ2-7
size: -
D: TRBD2
CDR3: CASSLWTSGPYEQYF
DNA: TGTGCCAGCAGCTTGTGGACTAGCGGCCCCTACGAGCAGTACTTC

V: TRBV2
J: TRBJ2-5
size: -
D: TRBD1
CDR3: CASTQRGLETQYF
DNA: TGTGCCAGCACCCAGAGGGGGCTTGAGACCCAGTACTTC

V: TRBV6-5
J: TRBJ1-5
size: -
D: -
CDR3: CASSPGRGNSRPQHF
DNA: TGTGCCAGCAGCCCCGGGCGGGGAAATAGTCGGCCCCAGCATTTT

V: TRBV5-1
J: TRBJ2-7
size: -
D: TRBD2
CDR3: CASSRGGYEQYF
DNA: TGCGCCAGCAGCCGCGGGGGTTACGAGCAGTACTTC

V: TRBV4-1
J: TRBJ1-2
size: once
D: -
CDR3: CASSPGSNYGYTF
DNA: TGCGCCAGCAGCCCAGGGTCGAACTATGGCTACACCTTC

V: TRBV7-2
J: TRBJ2-6
size: -
D: TRBD1
CDR3: CASSERDRGFSGANVLTF
DNA: TGTGCCAGCAGCGAAAGGGACAGGGGGTTCTCTGGGGCCAACGTCCTGACTTTC

V: TRBV7-2
J: TRBJ1-6
size: -
D: -
CDR3: CASSPIGGVGSPLHF
DNA: TGTGCCAGCAGCCCTATTGGAGGGGTGGGATCACCCCTCCACTTT

V: TRBV7-2
J: TRBJ2-7
size: -
D: -
CDR3: CASSTSGLPSGEQYF
DNA: TGTGCCAGCAGCACTTCGGGACTGCCCTCCGGCGAGCAGTACTTC

V: TRBV7-9
J: TRBJ2-1
size: -
D: TRBD2
CDR3: CASSFVLAGMEEQFF
DNA: TGTGCCAGCAGCTTTGTACTAGCGGGGATGGAGGAGCAGTTCTTC

V: TRBV2
J: TRBJ1-1
size: -
D: TRBD1
CDR3: CASSIRQGGAFF
DNA: TGTGCCAGCAGTATCAGACAGGGAGGAGCTTTCTTT

V: TRBV21-1
J: TRBJ1-4
size: -
D: -
CDR3: CASSKTGGLATNEKLFF
DNA: TGTGCCAGCAGCAAAACAGGGGGACTCGCAACTAATGAAAAACTGTTTTTT

V: TRBV5-1
J: TRBJ1-2
size: -
D: -
CDR3: CASSPGRANYGYTF
DNA: TGCGCCAGCAGCCCAGGGCGAGCTAACTATGGCTACACCTTC

V: TRBV10-3
J: TRBJ1-2
size: -
D: TRBD1
CDR3: CAIREQGAYGYTF
DNA: TGTGCCATCAGGGAACAGGGGGCCTATGGCTACACCTTC

V: TRBV28
J: TRBJ2-1
size: -
D: TRBD2
CDR3: CASTPTSERQFEQFF
DNA: TGTGCCAGCACCCCGACTAGCGAGAGACAATTTGAGCAGTTCTTC

V: TRBV20-1
J: TRBJ2-1
size: once
D: -
CDR3: CSASSPNESNEQFF
DNA: TGCAGTGCTAGTAGTCCTAACGAAAGCAATGAGCAGTTCTTC

V: TRBV6-5
J: TRBJ1-6
size: -
D: -
CDR3: CASGGVPYNSPLHF
DNA: TGTGCCAGCGGGGGGGTTCCCTATAATTCACCCCTCCACTTT

V: TRBV2
J: TRBJ2-5
size: once
D: -
CDR3: CASSGTYQETQYF
DNA: TGTGCCAGCAGTGGGACTTATCAAGAGACCCAGTACTTC

V: TRBV2
J: TRBJ1-3
size: -
D: -
CDR3: CASSDPGRGGNTIYF
DNA: TGTGCCAGCAGTGACCCGGGCAGGGGCGGAAACACCATATATTTT

V: TRBV5-1
J: TRBJ1-4
size: once
D: -
CDR3: CASSLDGGTNEKLFF
DNA: TGCGCCAGCAGCTTGGATGGCGGGACTAATGAAAAACTGTTTTTT

V: TRBV18
J: TRBJ2-2
size: -
D: TRBD1
CDR3: CASSPQGAGGELFF
DNA: TGTGCCAGCTCACCCCAGGGGGCCGGCGGGGAGCTGTTTTTT

V: TRBV2
J: TRBJ1-4
size: -
D: TRBD1
CDR3: CASSDGTGVEKLFF
DNA: TGTGCCAGCAGTGACGGGACAGGGGTTGAAAAACTGTTTTTT

V: TRBV7-2
J: TRBJ2-5
size: few
D: TRBD1
CDR3: CASSRPQGESSQYF
DNA: TGTGCCAGCAGCAGGCCACAGGGGGAGTCGTCCCAGTACTTC

V: TRBV7-9
J: TRBJ2-3
size: -
D: TRBD1
CDR3: CASSLKWDSLIDTQYF
DNA: TGTGCCAGCAGCTTAAAATGGGACAGCCTGATAGATACGCAGTATTTT

V: TRBV29-1
J: TRBJ2-3
size: -
D: -
CDR3: CSVESGFTDTQYF
DNA: TGCAGCGTTGAAAGCGGATTCACAGATACGCAGTATTTT

V: TRBV28
J: TRBJ2-3
size: -
D: TRBD2
CDR3: CASRGGGLDTQYF
DNA: TGTGCCAGCCGGGGGGGAGGGTTAGATACGCAGTATTTT